The 15 T cell receptor beta chains listed next were all sequenced from one sample in a study of blood T cell repertoires in COVID-19. TCRdb's table, derived via immunoSEQ multiplex PCR, lists solely in-frame clones and lacks some. The sample contains 350,000 to 550,000 clones, more than 85% of which appear only once. The sample was peripheral blood. These receptor sequences come from a woman younger than 45 with acute or convalescent COVID-19.

This chain links TRBV2 with TRBJ2-1, with D possibly matching TRBD2 (6 bases). The CDR3 totals 15 residues. V shed 4 bases and J shed 3 bases, with 13 bases lying between them. CDR1 SNHLY and CDR2 FYNNEI come from the germline V gene. CDR3 sequence (DNA): TGTGCCAGCAGTGCGCAGCGGGCGGACTACAATGAGCAGTTCTTC. Translated: CASSAQRADYNEQFF.

V usage is TRBV5-1 and J usage is TRBJ2-2, with D unresolved. Germline V gives CDR1 SGHRS, CDR2 YFSETQ. V dropped 0 bases and J dropped 4 bases, with 10 bases sitting between them. CDR3 length equals 15 residues. The CDR3 region has the DNA TGCGCCAGCAGCTTGGGGGCCAAATTCACCGGGGAGCTGTTTTTT. It encodes CASSLGAKFTGELFF.

The rearrangement joins TRBV5-1 to TRBJ1-6; 7 nucleotides line up with TRBD1. The CDR3 has 15 residues. Trimming removed 4 bases from V and 6 bases from J; junction bases left unmatched: 7. Looked up from germline, CDR1 is SGHRS and CDR2 is YFSETQ. Here the CDR3 reads CASSRRTGPNSPLHF. As DNA, the CDR3 is TGCGCCAGCAGCCGTCGGACAGGACCTAATTCACCCCTCCACTTT.

The genes are TRBV5-1 and TRBJ1-2; the match to TRBD1 covers 7 bases. V shed 3 bases and J 4 bases; nucleotides not matched to a gene: 6. The CDR3 is made up of 14 amino acids. Per germline, CDR1 SGHRS and CDR2 YFSETQ. The CDR3 spells CASSWGTALYGYTF. The DNA of the CDR3 is TGCGCCAGCAGCTGGGGGACAGCGCTCTATGGCTACACCTTC.

This clone has more than one count but fewer than ten. In the same sample, other DNA sequences code for this CDR3. This chain uses TRBV5-4 with TRBJ1-1; possibly TRBD1 for D (5 bases). Germline V lookup: CDR1 SGHNT, CDR2 YYREEE (reference sequence). Trimming removed 2 bases from V and 2 bases from J, with 7 bases in between. There are 13 residues in the CDR3. In DNA form, the CDR3 reads TGTGCCAGCAGCTTAGACAGAAACACTGAAGCTTTCTTT. Its protein is CASSLDRNTEAFF.

V and J are TRBV10-1 and TRBJ1-4; D not resolved. V lost 4 bases to trimming and J lost 0 bases, with 12 bases between them. The germline gives CDR1 WNHNN, CDR2 SYGVQD (reference sequence). This CDR3 spans 16 amino acids. This CDR3 is CASSGIWSPTNEKLFF. The CDR3 region has the DNA TGCGCCAGCAGTGGCATTTGGAGTCCAACTAATGAAAAACTGTTTTTT.

The chain joins TRBV6-2 or TRBV6-3 to TRBJ1-5, with TRBD1 identical over 10 bases. Trimming at V came to 4 bases and at J to 6 bases, leaving 6 bases not matched to a gene. Germline CDR1 reads MNHEY; CDR2 reads SVGEGT. This CDR3 contains 15 residues. CDR3 coding DNA: TGTGCCAGCAGTTGGACAGGGGGACAGAGTCAGCCCCAGCATTTT. It encodes CASSWTGGQSQPQHF.

The CDR3 region is CASTTTGSDNEQFF. CDR3 nucleotides: TGTGCCAGCACCACGACGGGGTCGGATAATGAGCAGTTCTTC. The J gene is TRBJ2-1, the V gene TRBV21-1; the table names TRBD2, a call not compared with the DNA. TRBV21-1 is assigned pseudogene status. The CDR3 has 14 residues.

The chain has TRBV7-9 and TRBJ2-3, with D perhaps matching TRBD1 (5 bases). Germline V lookup: CDR1 SEHNR, CDR2 FQNEAQ (reference sequence). Trimming pared 6 bases from V and 2 bases from J, leaving 12 bases between. There are 14 residues in the CDR3. The CDR3 sequence: CASRHDRYTDTQYF. DNA for the CDR3: TGTGCCAGCAGACACGACAGATACACAGATACGCAGTATTTT.

The chain recombines TRBV19 with TRBJ1-6; D possibly corresponds to TRBD1 (6 bases). V lost 11 bases and J 7 bases, leaving 18 bases between the germline ends. This CDR3 comprises 14 residues. CDR1 and CDR2 from the germline V gene are LNHDA and SQIVND (reference sequence). The CDR3 coding sequence is TGTGCCCCTCACCGGACAGCAGTAAATTCACCCCTCCACTTT. Amino acids: CAPHRTAVNSPLHF.

This chain links TRBV12-3 or TRBV12-4 with TRBJ1-2; D possibly corresponds to TRBD1 (5 bases). The CDR3 covers 11 residues. The V end was cut by 8 bases, the J end by 8 bases, with 12 bases between. The DNA for the CDR3 is TGTGCCAGCCAGGGATTCAGCGGCTACACCTTC. The encoded protein is CASQGFSGYTF.

The chain employs TRBV27 and TRBJ1-2; the D gene is possibly TRBD1 (6 bases). CDR3 length equals 13 residues. Per the germline V gene, CDR1 is MNHEY and CDR2 is SMNVEV (reference sequence). V lost 7 bases to trimming and J lost 5 bases, with 14 bases between them. The CDR3 spells CASTDSVSYGYTF. CDR3 DNA sequence: TGTGCCAGCACGGACAGCGTATCTTATGGCTACACCTTC.

The rearrangement uses TRBV29-1 and TRBJ1-1; weak D call: TRBD1 (6 bases). CDR1 and CDR2 from the germline V gene are SQVTM and ANQGSEA. CDR3 size: 15 residues. V lost 0 bases, J lost 1 base, and 12 bases lay in between. CDR3 sequence: CSVEDWGGSNTEAFF. Written as DNA, the CDR3 is TGCAGCGTTGAAGATTGGGGGGGCTCGAACACTGAAGCTTTCTTT.

This chain joins TRBV7-3 and TRBJ2-7; 9 bases are a match to TRBD1. Trimming removed 2 bases from V and 6 bases from J; junction bases left unmatched: 5. Germline loops: CDR1 SGHTA, CDR2 FQGTGA. This CDR3 is built from 14 residues. For the CDR3, the DNA is TGTGCCAGCAGCTTAGGGGACAGGGTAGGCGAGCAGTACTTC. Encoded protein: CASSLGDRVGEQYF.

This sequence joins TRBV6-4 and TRBJ2-5, with D possibly being TRBD2 (6 bases). The V gene's germline CDR1 is MRHNA and CDR2 SNTAGT. Trimming left V 2 bases short and J 3 bases short, with 16 bases between. This CDR3 has 16 residues. Here the CDR3 DNA reads TGTGCCAGCAGTGACGGTCGTGCTTGGGGGGAAGAGACCCAGTACTTC. Residues: CASSDGRAWGEETQYF.